The source of this T cell receptor (beta chain) is a study of blood T cells in healthy people across ages. Healthy Caucasian individuals from Russia aged 6 to 90 served as donors. V lost 5 bases, J lost 1 base, and 6 bases stayed unmatched. Germline V gene lookup returns CDR1 DFQATT and CDR2 SNEGSKA (reference sequence). This CDR3 region has 14 residues. Notes on the study in general: Age showed a roughly linear inverse relationship with TCR beta diversity per million T cells. Percentage of naive T cells showed a strong correlation with TCR beta diversity. Higher diversity, along with more naive CD4+ cells, distinguished long-lived donors from aged donors.

A second 7 to 11 cycle PCR used barcoded and J-beta primers. Each CDR3 protein gets one entry after TCRdb re-called the 5' RACE reads with MiXCR. Of around 1.5 million distinct CDR3 sequences listed, around 35% are singletons. On this clonotype itself: The antigen is unknown.

This sequence joins TRBV20-1 and TRBJ2-7; TRBD2 agrees at 9 bases. The specimen was blood. This clonotype was obtained from a woman in her 30s in good health. The CDR3 DNA is TGCAGTGCTTCTACTAGCGGGTATTCCTACGAGCAGTACTTC. It is translated as CSASTSGYSYEQYF.